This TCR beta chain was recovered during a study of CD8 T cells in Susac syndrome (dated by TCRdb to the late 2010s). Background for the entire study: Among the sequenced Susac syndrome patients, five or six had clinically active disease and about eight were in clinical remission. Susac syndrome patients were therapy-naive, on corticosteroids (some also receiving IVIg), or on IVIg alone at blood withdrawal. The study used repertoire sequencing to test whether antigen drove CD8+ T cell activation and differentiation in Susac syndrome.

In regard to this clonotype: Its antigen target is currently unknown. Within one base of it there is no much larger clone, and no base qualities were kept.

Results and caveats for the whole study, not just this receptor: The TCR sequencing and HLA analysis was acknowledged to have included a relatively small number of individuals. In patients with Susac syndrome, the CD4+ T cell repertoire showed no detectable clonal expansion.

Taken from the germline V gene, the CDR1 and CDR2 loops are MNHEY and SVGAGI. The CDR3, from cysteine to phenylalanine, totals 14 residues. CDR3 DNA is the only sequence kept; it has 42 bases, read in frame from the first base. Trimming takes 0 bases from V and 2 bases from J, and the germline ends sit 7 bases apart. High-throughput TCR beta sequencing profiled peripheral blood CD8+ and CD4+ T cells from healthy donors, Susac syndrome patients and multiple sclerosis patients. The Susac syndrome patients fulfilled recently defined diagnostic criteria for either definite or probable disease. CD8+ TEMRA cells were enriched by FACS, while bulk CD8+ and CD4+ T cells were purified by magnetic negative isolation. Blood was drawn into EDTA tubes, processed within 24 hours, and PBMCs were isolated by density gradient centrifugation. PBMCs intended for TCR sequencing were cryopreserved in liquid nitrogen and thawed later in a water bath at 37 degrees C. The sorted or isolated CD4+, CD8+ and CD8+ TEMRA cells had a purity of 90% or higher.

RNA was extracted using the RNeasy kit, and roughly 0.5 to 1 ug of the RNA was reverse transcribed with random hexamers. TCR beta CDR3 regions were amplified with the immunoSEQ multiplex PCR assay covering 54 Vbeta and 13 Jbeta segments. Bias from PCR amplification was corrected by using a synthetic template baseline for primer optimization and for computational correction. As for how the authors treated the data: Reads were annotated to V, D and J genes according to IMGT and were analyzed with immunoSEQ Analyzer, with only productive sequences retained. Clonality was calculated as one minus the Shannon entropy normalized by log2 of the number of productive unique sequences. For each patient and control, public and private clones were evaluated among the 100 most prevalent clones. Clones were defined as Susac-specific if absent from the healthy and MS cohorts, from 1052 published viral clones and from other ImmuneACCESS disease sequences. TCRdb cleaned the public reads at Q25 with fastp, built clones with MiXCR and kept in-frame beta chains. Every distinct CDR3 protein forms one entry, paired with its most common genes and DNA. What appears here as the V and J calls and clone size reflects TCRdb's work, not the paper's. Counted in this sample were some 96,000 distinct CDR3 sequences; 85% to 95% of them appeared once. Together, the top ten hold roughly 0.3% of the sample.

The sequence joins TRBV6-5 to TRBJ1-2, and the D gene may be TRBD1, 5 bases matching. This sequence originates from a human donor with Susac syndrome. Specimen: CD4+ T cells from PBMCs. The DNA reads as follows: TGTGCCAGCAGTTACTCGGGGGGAAACTATGGCTACACCTTC. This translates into CASSYSGGNYGYTF.